This T cell receptor beta chain was recovered during a study of OX40 agonist ivuxolimab in advanced cancers. Germline CDR1 KGHSY, CDR2 FQNENV. This CDR3 has 17 amino acids. V lost 1 base and J lost 3; bases outside the gene matches: 4. Profiling relied on immunoSEQ multiplex PCR, and the TCRdb table lists in-frame clones only, not all of them. The sample lists approximately 14,000 clones; about 70% were seen once. The chain combines TRBV16 with TRBJ1-6; TRBD1 matches 9 bases. The clonotype originates from an adult with an advanced solid tumor such as melanoma, head and neck, liver or kidney cancer. The starting material was CD4+ or CD8+ T cells sorted from blood, obtained in a trial of the OX40 agonist ivuxolimab. This CDR3 reads CASSQLTGGVYNSPLHF. In DNA form, the CDR3 reads TGTGCCAGCAGCCAATTGACAGGGGGTGTCTATAATTCACCCCTCCACTTT.